This TCR beta chain originates from a study of T cell responses to AZD1222 COVID-19 vaccine. Overall study results and limits: The reported proportion of spike-specific TCRs targeting unmutated variant regions was nearly half. Vaccination with two AZD1222 doses was followed by a rise in Spike-specific TCR breadth and depth. Seropositive AZD1222 recipients at baseline numbered only 5 or 6.

TCRdb's copy holds only in-frame clones and misses some; the assay was immunoSEQ multiplex PCR. The table includes 100,000 to 150,000 clones, 85% detected once. The ends were cut back, 6 bases at V and 1 base at J, with 12 bases in the middle. Per germline, CDR1 KGHSH and CDR2 LQKENI. This CDR3 region has 14 residues. Notes on this clone: Its antigen is still unknown.

This material consisted of peripheral blood, taken 28 days after the second dose of the MenACWY control vaccine. The origin of this receptor is an adult who received the MenACWY meningococcal vaccine as a control. The chain links TRBV18 to TRBJ1-1; D perhaps matches TRBD1 (5 bases). The CDR3 DNA sequence: TGTGCCAGCTCCCCCAAGCAGGGGAACACTGAAGCTTTCTTT. It yields the protein CASSPKQGNTEAFF.